This T cell receptor (beta chain) was profiled in a study of blood T cell repertoires in COVID-19. The CDR3 covers 15 residues. CDR1 and CDR2 (germline): MNHNS, SASEGT. V dropped 3 bases and J dropped 9; count of bases not matched to a gene: 5. Clones were read by immunoSEQ multiplex PCR, and TCRdb kept only the in-frame ones, dropping some. The sample yields roughly 260,000 clones, more than 70% seen once. The V gene is TRBV6-1, the J gene TRBJ1-6, with TRBD1 identical over 10 bases. Sequencing used peripheral blood. This receptor was taken from a woman between 35 and 50 years old who had recovered from COVID-19. The CDR3 bases are TGTGCCAGCAGTGAGGAGGGGACAGGGGCTTCACCCCTCCACTTT. Protein product: CASSEEGTGASPLHF.